Listed here are 2 T cell receptor beta chains from one sample, sequenced in a study of T cell changes during pregnancy in multiple sclerosis. Measured with immunoSEQ multiplex PCR; TCRdb has only the in-frame clones, and not every one. The sample yields some 60,000 clones, 93% seen once. This material consisted of peripheral blood, taken after pregnancy. The receptors shown here come from a female donor with multiple sclerosis, enrolled in a pregnancy study.

This clone was picked up one time. The chain carries TRBV12-5 and TRBJ1-1; D uncertain. The CDR3 spans 15 residues. The V gene lost 0 bases and the J gene lost 1 base, with 9 bases spanning the gap. The germline gives CDR1 LGHNT, CDR2 FRNRAP. CDR3 sequence: CASGLVLSGNTEAFF. The CDR3 DNA follows: TGTGCTAGTGGTTTGGTACTAAGTGGGAACACTGAAGCTTTCTTT.

CDR3 amino acids: CASRDRGTYNEQFF. The CDR3 bases are TGTGCCAGCAGGGACAGGGGGACCTACAATGAGCAGTTCTTC. The rearrangement uses TRBV6-6 and TRBJ2-1; TRBD1 matches at 10 bases. The CDR3 covers 14 residues. Germline assignment: CDR1 MNHNY and CDR2 SVGAGI (reference sequence). V lost 6 bases and J lost 2; bases outside the gene matches: 1.